Following are 27 T cell receptor beta chains from one sample sequenced in a study of blood T cell repertoires in COVID-19. Sequencing used immunoSEQ multiplex PCR; TCRdb keeps in-frame clones, though not all of them. This table holds 200,000 to 300,000 clones, less than 90% found once. Specimen: peripheral blood. All receptors derive from a man aged 60 to 69 with acute or convalescent COVID-19.

V and J are TRBV28 and TRBJ2-7; 10 nucleotides align to TRBD1. Per the germline V gene, CDR1 is MDHEN and CDR2 is SYDVKM. Trimming at V came to 8 bases and at J to 5 bases, leaving 24 bases not matched to a gene. The CDR3 length is 19 residues. The CDR3 DNA follows: TGTGCCAGCGGCGCCAGTGGGTGGGGGACAGGGGCCTCAGGGAACGAGCAGTACTTC. As protein: CASGASGWGTGASGNEQYF.

The table lists this clone with a few counts. The J gene is TRBJ1-1, the V gene TRBV3-1 (or the pseudogene TRBV3-2); TRBD1 aligns across 7 bases. V was clipped by 4 bases and J by 1 base; unmatched bases: 6. Germline V gene sequence: CDR1 LGHDT, CDR2 YNNKEL (reference sequence). The CDR3 sequence is 15 residues long. CDR3 protein: CASSPPGTANTEAFF. In DNA form, the CDR3 reads TGTGCCAGCAGCCCCCCCGGGACAGCGAACACTGAAGCTTTCTTT.

This clone was seen just once. The rearrangement uses TRBV12-3 or TRBV12-4 and TRBJ1-2; 9 bases map to TRBD1. CDR3 length: 13 amino acids. J was trimmed by 6 bases and V by 6 bases; bases with no gene match: 5. CDR3: CASSTDRGNGYTF. The CDR3, as DNA: TGTGCCAGCAGCACGGACAGGGGAAATGGCTACACCTTC.

The chain uses TRBV5-5 and TRBJ2-7; D gene uncertain. In germline, CDR1 is SGHKS, CDR2 YYEKEE (reference sequence). V gave up 0 bases and J gave up 3 bases, with 10 bases separating them. This CDR3 is built from 14 residues. This CDR3 reads CASSLGAADYEQYF. The CDR3 DNA reads TGTGCCAGCAGCTTGGGGGCAGCAGACTACGAGCAGTACTTC.

This CDR3 is CASSYRGISEQYF. Here the CDR3 DNA reads TGTGCCAGCAGTTATCGCGGGATCAGCGAGCAGTACTTC. This chain joins TRBV6-2 or TRBV6-3 and TRBJ2-7; TRBD2 might be the D (6 bases). The germline V and J ends were trimmed by 3 bases and 6 bases, with 12 bases remaining between them. From germline, CDR1 is MNHEY and CDR2 SVGEGT. The CDR3 is 13 amino acids.

A single count supports this clone. The chain employs TRBV28 and TRBJ1-4; D is unresolved. The CDR3 extends over 15 amino acids. Germline CDR1 and CDR2: MDHEN and SYDVKM. V gave up 8 bases and J gave up 1 base, with 14 bases separating them. Here the CDR3 DNA reads TGTGCCAGCCGCCGGTTGGGCAGAACTAATGAAAAACTGTTTTTT. Translating it yields CASRRLGRTNEKLFF. The entire variable domain, with the rest obtained from reference TRBV28 and TRBJ1-4, is as follows: DVKVTQSSRYLVKRTGEKVFLECVQDMDHENMFWYRQDPGLGLRLIYFSYDVKMKEKGDIPEGYSVSREKKERFSLILESASTNQTSMYLCASRRLGRTNEKLFFGSGTQLSVL.

J is TRBJ2-1 and V is TRBV11-3; maybe TRBD2 (5 bases). The CDR3 is made up of 13 amino acids. V shed 8 bases and J shed 4 bases, with 12 bases lying between them. The germline CDR1 and CDR2 sequences are SGHNT and YENEEA. In DNA form, the CDR3 reads TGTGCCAGCTCCCGGGATACTTACAATGAGCAGTTCTTC. Its translation is CASSRDTYNEQFF.

This chain uses TRBV6-6 with TRBJ2-1; 9 nucleotides match TRBD2. The CDR3 has 15 amino acids. Unmatched junction bases numbered 9, after V lost 5 bases and J lost 7 bases. Germline assignment: CDR1 MNHNY and CDR2 SVGAGI (reference sequence). The CDR3 loop is CASSILAGAGNEQFF. As DNA, the CDR3 is TGTGCCAGCAGTATATTAGCGGGAGCGGGGAATGAGCAGTTCTTC.

The chain's CDR3 is CASSFIGSSSYEQYF. The CDR3 nucleotides read TGTGCCAGCAGTTTTATCGGGTCGAGCTCCTACGAGCAGTACTTC. The rearrangement joins TRBV28 to TRBJ2-7, with D hard to call. The germline V gene has CDR1 MDHEN and CDR2 SYDVKM. The length of the CDR3 is 15 residues. V lost 3 bases and J lost 0, with 12 bases in between.

The V and J genes are TRBV20-1 and TRBJ1-2; a weak D match, TRBD1 (5 bases). The CDR3 consists of 14 residues. V shed 3 bases and J shed 4 bases, with 15 bases lying between them. Germline CDR1 is DFQATT and CDR2 is SNEGSKA (reference sequence). CDR3 in amino acids: CSASGRGGGYGYTF. CDR3 bases: TGCAGTGCTAGTGGTCGGGGGGGTGGCTATGGCTACACCTTC.

Only a few counts were recorded for this clone. The V and J genes are TRBV7-9 and TRBJ1-2, with 7 bases lining up with TRBD1. This CDR3 is built from 16 residues. The V segment lost 6 bases and the J segment 0 bases; nucleotides outside the gene matches: 10. The germline V gene encodes CDR1 SEHNR and CDR2 FQNEAQ (reference sequence). As DNA, the CDR3 is TGTGCCAGCAGGGCCGGGACAGCGCCCGCTAACTATGGCTACACCTTC. Encoded protein: CASRAGTAPANYGYTF.

This rearrangement joins TRBV5-1 to TRBJ1-1; D is perhaps TRBD1 (6 bases). Trimming took off 0 bases at V and 4 bases at J, with 13 bases between the two ends. The CDR3 is made up of 15 amino acids. Germline CDR1 is SGHRS and CDR2 is YFSETQ. DNA of the CDR3: TGCGCCAGCAGCTTGGCCCCGGGACATTTCACTGAAGCTTTCTTT. Encoded protein: CASSLAPGHFTEAFF.

This clone has a single count. The chain employs TRBV9 and TRBJ2-3, with TRBD2 matching 8 bases. In germline, CDR1 is SGDLS, CDR2 YYNGEE. This CDR3 is built from 16 residues. J gave up 2 bases and V 2 bases, and 7 bases lay outside the gene matches. CDR3 region: CASSVTSAINTDTQYF. Written as DNA, the CDR3 is TGTGCCAGCAGCGTGACTAGCGCGATAAACACAGATACGCAGTATTTT. The complete variable domain, with remaining parts taken from reference TRBV9 and TRBJ2-3, reads DSGVTQTPKHLITATGQRVTLRCSPRSGDLSVYWYQQSLDQGLQFLIQYYNGEERAKGNILERFSAQQFPDLHSELNLSSLELGDSALYFCASSVTSAINTDTQYFGPGTRLTVL.

As regards this clone: Other DNA sequences in this specimen translate into the identical CDR3. The V call is TRBV7-3, the J call TRBJ1-1; a weak D match, TRBD1 (5 bases). CDR1 is SGHTA, CDR2 FQGTGA, per germline. The CDR3 contains 13 residues. The ends were cut back, 4 bases at V and 5 bases at J, with 11 bases in the middle. The CDR3 DNA sequence: TGTGCCAGCAGCTCGCAGGGTAATACTGAAGCTTTCTTT. It is translated as CASSSQGNTEAFF.

The chain links TRBV18 to TRBJ1-1; TRBD1 matches 7 bases. This CDR3 is built from 16 residues. CDR1 and CDR2 from the germline V gene are KGHSH and LQKENI. Trimming took 3 bases from V and 1 from J; bases not matched to a gene: 8. The DNA for the CDR3 is TGTGCCAGCTCACCCACAAAGGGGGCGGGGAACACTGAAGCTTTCTTT. Amino acids: CASSPTKGAGNTEAFF.

The J gene is TRBJ2-7, the V gene TRBV28; D uncertain. V lost 4 bases to trimming and J lost 3 bases, with 4 bases between them. This CDR3 spans 11 amino acids. Germline CDR1 MDHEN, CDR2 SYDVKM. CDR3 DNA sequence: TGTGCCAGCAGTTCCAACTACGAGCAGTACTTC. Residues: CASSSNYEQYF.

The chain uses TRBV18 and TRBJ2-3, with 12 bases that match TRBD1. V lost 1 base and J lost 1; bases outside the gene matches: 6. Germline CDR1 KGHSH, CDR2 LQKENI. This CDR3 is built from 18 residues. CDR3 nucleotide sequence: TGTGCCAGCTCACCACGAGGGACAGGGGGCGCGGGCACAGATACGCAGTATTTT. It specifies CASSPRGTGGAGTDTQYF.

The chain combines TRBV5-1 with TRBJ1-1; TRBD1 might be the D (5 bases). V was clipped by 0 bases and J by 3 bases, with 9 bases between them. Germline V CDR1 and CDR2: SGHRS, YFSETQ. This CDR3 has 14 residues. CDR3 in DNA: TGCGCCAGCAGCTTGGGACAGCTATACACTGAAGCTTTCTTT. This gives the protein CASSLGQLYTEAFF.

The chain has TRBV28 and TRBJ1-2, with D uncertain. The V end lost 9 bases, the J end lost 2 bases, and 10 bases lay between the germline ends. The CDR3 runs to 12 residues. Germline V CDR1 and CDR2: MDHEN, SYDVKM. CDR3 DNA: TGTGCCAGTAGGAGGTTGAACTATGGCTACACCTTC. Translation gives CASRRLNYGYTF.

The chain recombines TRBV10-3 with TRBJ2-5, with 9 positions matching TRBD2. V lost 0 bases to trimming and J lost 5 bases; unmatched junction nucleotides: 7. This CDR3 is 16 amino acids long. CDR1 and CDR2 (germline): ENHRY, SYGVKD. For the CDR3, the DNA is TGTGCCATCAGTGAGTCTGGCGGGAGGGCCAAGGAGACCCAGTACTTC. It specifies CAISESGGRAKETQYF.

Concerning this clone: Different DNA sequences within this sample yield the same CDR3. This chain connects TRBV2 to TRBJ2-7, with D perhaps matching TRBD1 (7 bases). Germline loops: CDR1 SNHLY, CDR2 FYNNEI. Trimming stripped 3 bases from V and 4 bases from J, with 13 bases between. This CDR3 is 14 amino acids long. CDR3 in DNA: TGTGCCAGCAGTGACAGGGGGGCGCTTTACGAGCAGTACTTC. Residues: CASSDRGALYEQYF.

This clone has a single count. This chain uses TRBV7-6 with TRBJ1-6; possibly TRBD1 for D (5 bases). Germline V lookup: CDR1 SGHVS, CDR2 FNYEAQ. V lost 4 bases to trimming and J lost 9 bases, with 13 bases between them. The CDR3 is 14 residues long. CDR3 DNA sequence: TGTGCCAGCAGCTCTACCCAGGGAAGTTCACCCCTCCACTTT. It encodes CASSSTQGSSPLHF.

CDR3 nucleotides: TGTGCCAGTAGTCCGACAGGGGAAACCGGGGAGCTGTTTTTT. Translation: CASSPTGETGELFF. V and J are TRBV19 and TRBJ2-2; 8 nucleotides match TRBD1. CDR3 length equals 14 residues. Germline CDR1 LNHDA, CDR2 SQIVND (reference sequence). Germline trimming cut 5 bases from V and 5 bases from J; bases unmatched to any gene: 4.

The V call is TRBV5-1, the J call TRBJ2-3; D might be TRBD2 (6 bases). Trimming shortened V by 4 bases and J by 5 bases, and 14 bases separated the two germline ends. Germline V lookup: CDR1 SGHRS, CDR2 YFSETQ. The CDR3 is 14 amino acids. The CDR3 region has the DNA TGCGCCAGCAGCCGGGGAGGAGAGAGAGATACGCAGTATTTT. It is translated as CASSRGGERDTQYF.

J is TRBJ1-6 and V is TRBV27, with TRBD1 identical over 7 bases. Per the germline V gene, CDR1 is MNHEY and CDR2 is SMNVEV (reference sequence). The CDR3 extends over 15 amino acids. Trimming at V came to 5 bases and at J to 7 bases, leaving 8 bases not matched to a gene. The CDR3 reads CASSLGTVTNSPLHF. The CDR3 DNA is TGTGCCAGCAGTCTTGGGACAGTGACGAATTCACCCCTCCACTTT.

The chain links TRBV4-1 to TRBJ1-2; maybe TRBD1 (5 bases). The ends were cut back, 0 bases at V and 8 bases at J, with 22 bases in the middle. This CDR3 is built from 17 residues. Per germline, CDR1 MGHRA and CDR2 YSYEKL. CDR3 nucleotides: TGCGCCAGCAGCCAAGATTCCCCGGCAGGGCCCCCGATAGGCTACACCTTC. Residues: CASSQDSPAGPPIGYTF.

In its sample, this clone was seen a few times. The chain is built from TRBV29-1 and TRBJ2-5; 7 positions match TRBD2. CDR1 is SQVTM, CDR2 ANQGSEA, per germline. Trimming removed 1 base from V and 3 bases from J; junction bases left unmatched: 5. CDR3 length: 14 amino acids. CDR3 in DNA: TGCAGCGTTGAAGTTTCTAGCGGAAAAGAGACCCAGTACTTC. This gives the protein CSVEVSSGKETQYF.